The clone carrying this TCR beta chain was recorded a few times. What it recognizes is unknown. Peripheral blood samples of around 9.8 milliliters were drawn from each donor. The CDR3 is made up of 14 amino acids. CDR1 and CDR2 (germline): MNHEY, SVGEGT. Unmatched junction bases numbered 5, after V lost 2 bases and J lost 6 bases. This sample is drawn from a study of blood T cells in healthy people across ages. PCR was performed a second time for about 7 to 11 cycles using a sample-barcoded 5' primer and a J-beta primer mix. MiXCR, applied by TCRdb to the 5' RACE reads, yields one record per CDR3 protein. This table has 700,000 to 1,000,000 distinct CDR3 sequences, around 42% appearing once. General study results and limits: Roughly linear declines in TCR beta diversity per million T cells occurred with age.

The chain combines TRBV6-2 or TRBV6-3 with TRBJ2-7; 9 positions agree with TRBD1. The sample was blood. The clonotype originates from a man in his 60s in good health. In nucleotides, the CDR3 is TGTGCCAGCAGTTACGTGGGACAGGGAACCGAGCAGTACTTC. Encoded protein: CASSYVGQGTEQYF.